These 31 T cell receptor beta chains share one sample of origin, sequenced in a study of cytomegalovirus exposure and HLA in healthy donors. PCR primers comprised 60 Vbeta and 13 Jbeta primers. This table comes from immunoSEQ multiplex PCR, and its TCRdb copy is limited to in-frame clones, with some not included. The sample includes about 150,000 clones, about 80% of them seen just once. Sample: PBMCs. The receptors come from a man aged 40-49 years in good health and CMV-seronegative.

The J gene is TRBJ2-6, the V gene TRBV7-8; no clear D. This CDR3 spans 15 amino acids. Trimming cost V 5 bases and J 0 bases, with 8 bases left between them. The germline CDR1 and CDR2 sequences are SGHVS and FQNEAQ. The CDR3 protein is CASSPPSSGANVLTF. As DNA, the CDR3 is TGTGCCAGCAGCCCACCGAGCTCTGGGGCCAACGTCCTGACTTTC.

The chain joins TRBV5-4 to TRBJ2-7; D is unresolved. Looked up from germline, CDR1 is SGHNT and CDR2 is YYREEE (reference sequence). V was clipped by 3 bases and J by 0 bases, with 10 bases between them. There are 14 residues in the CDR3. CDR3 bases: TGTGCCAGCAGCTCGACACTTAGCTCCTACGAGCAGTACTTC. Amino acids: CASSSTLSSYEQYF. Full variable domain (outside the CDR3, taken from reference TRBV5-4 and TRBJ2-7): ETGVTQSPTHLIKTRGQQVTLRCSSQSGHNTVSWYQQALGQGPQFIFQYYREEENGRGNFPPRFSGLQFPNYSSELNVNALELDDSALYLCASSSTLSSYEQYFGPGTRLTVT.

The chain joins TRBV9 to TRBJ1-2; 9 nucleotides match TRBD1. The CDR3 is made up of 16 amino acids. V lost 4 bases, J lost 3 bases, and 10 bases stayed unmatched. Per germline, CDR1 SGDLS and CDR2 YYNGEE. The CDR3 coding sequence is TGTGCCAGCAGCCCCCGGGACAGGGCCGTAGACTATGGCTACACCTTC. Residues: CASSPRDRAVDYGYTF.

The J gene is TRBJ2-2, the V gene TRBV2; tentatively, D is TRBD2 (6 bases). The V and J ends lost 2 bases and 7 bases respectively, with 14 bases between them. The length of the CDR3 is 15 residues. Germline V gene lookup returns CDR1 SNHLY and CDR2 FYNNEI. In nucleotides, the CDR3 is TGTGCCAGCAGTGAACAAGGATGGGGAGGCGGGGAGCTGTTTTTT. Its protein product is CASSEQGWGGGELFF.

This sequence joins TRBV6-4 and TRBJ1-1; 7 nucleotides agree with TRBD1. Germline lookup yields CDR1 MRHNA and CDR2 SNTAGT. The CDR3 sequence is 15 residues long. J was trimmed by 2 bases and V by 7 bases; bases with no gene match: 10. The CDR3 reads CASKENHRGNTEAFF. The CDR3 region has the DNA TGTGCCAGCAAAGAAAATCACAGGGGAAACACTGAAGCTTTCTTT.

Written as DNA, the CDR3 is TGTGCCAGCAGGGAAGGGAGATTGAGCTATGGCTACACCTTC. Translation: CASREGRLSYGYTF. The rearrangement links TRBV28 to TRBJ1-2; D is undetermined. The germline V gene encodes CDR1 MDHEN and CDR2 SYDVKM. The V end was cut by 6 bases, the J end by 4 bases, with 15 bases between. The CDR3 has 14 amino acids.

The CDR3 DNA reads TGTGCCAGCAGCGCGGCTAGCGAGCACACAGATACGCAGTATTTT. It encodes CASSAASEHTDTQYF. The V gene is TRBV7-3, the J gene TRBJ2-3; perhaps TRBD2 as D (6 bases). Germline V gene lookup returns CDR1 SGHTA and CDR2 FQGTGA. The CDR3 runs 15 residues. V lost 5 bases and J 2 bases, leaving 14 bases between the germline ends.

This chain connects TRBV25-1 to TRBJ2-3; 8 positions match TRBD2. Germline V CDR1 and CDR2: MGHDK, SYGVNS. Losses at the gene ends were 0 bases for V and 4 bases for J; bases not matched to a gene: 9. The CDR3 spans 17 residues. CDR3 protein: CASSEYIHGRGADTQYF. As DNA, the CDR3 is TGTGCCAGCAGTGAATATATTCACGGGAGGGGGGCAGATACGCAGTATTTT.

The chain joins TRBV28 to TRBJ1-2; no reliable D call. Germline CDR1 MDHEN, CDR2 SYDVKM. Trimming cost V 4 bases and J 9 bases, with 21 bases left between them. The CDR3 is made up of 15 amino acids. CDR3 sequence reads: CASSSGDTYIHRYTF. CDR3 in DNA: TGTGCCAGCAGTTCAGGCGATACATATATCCATCGCTACACCTTC.

The CDR3 spells CASSIVAADNEQFF. The CDR3 DNA sequence: TGTGCCAGTAGTATAGTAGCGGCTGACAATGAGCAGTTCTTC. This sequence joins TRBV19 and TRBJ2-1; weak D call: TRBD2 (6 bases). Trimming stripped 1 base from V and 5 bases from J, with 9 bases between. Germline V gives CDR1 LNHDA, CDR2 SQIVND (reference sequence). This CDR3 has 14 residues.

The chain couples TRBV9 to TRBJ2-2; 7 bases line up with TRBD2. The CDR3 contains 17 residues. V lost 1 base, J lost 4 bases, and 10 bases stayed unmatched. Germline V gives CDR1 SGDLS, CDR2 YYNGEE. CDR3 region: CASSVYSGGSFTGELFF. The CDR3 DNA reads TGTGCCAGCAGCGTATATTCTGGCGGGAGTTTCACCGGGGAGCTGTTTTTT.

The chain joins TRBV13 to TRBJ2-1; 8 bases align to TRBD2. J lost 8 bases, V lost 4 bases, and 13 bases had no gene match. Germline V gene data show CDR1 as PRHDT and CDR2 as FYEKMQ (reference sequence). The CDR3 totals 16 residues. The CDR3 region is CASSSVSAGEFYEQFF. The CDR3 region has the DNA TGTGCCAGCAGCTCCGTATCAGCGGGAGAATTTTATGAGCAGTTCTTC.

The chain carries TRBV6-1 and TRBJ2-3, with TRBD1 matching over 9 bases. The CDR3 extends over 16 amino acids. The germline CDR1 and CDR2 sequences are MNHNS and SASEGT. Unmatched junction bases numbered 8, after V lost 3 bases and J lost 4 bases. The CDR3 here is CASSDRPGTGPDTQYF. CDR3 in DNA: TGTGCCAGCAGTGACCGACCCGGGACAGGGCCAGATACGCAGTATTTT.

The V and J genes are TRBV7-9 and TRBJ2-2; D not certain. Between the trimmed V and J ends, which lost 8 bases and 6 bases, there was a span of 13 bases. The CDR3 contains 13 residues. CDR1 and CDR2 from the germline V gene are SEHNR and FQNEAQ (reference sequence). CDR3: CASLSPRAGELFF. The CDR3 nucleotides read TGTGCCAGCCTCTCTCCGCGCGCCGGGGAGCTGTTTTTT. The full variable domain, with the rest looked up from reference TRBV7-9 and TRBJ2-2, is DTGVSQNPRHKITKRGQNVTFRCDPISEHNRLYWYRQTLGQGPEFLTYFQNEAQLEKSRLLSDRFSAERPKGSFSTLEIQRTEQGDSAMYLCASLSPRAGELFFGEGSRLTVL.

This clone showed up just a few times. This rearrangement joins TRBV28 to TRBJ1-5, with unresolved D. The CDR3 has 12 amino acids. Germline CDR1 MDHEN, CDR2 SYDVKM. V lost 6 bases and J 6 bases, leaving 9 bases between the germline ends. DNA for the CDR3: TGTGCCAGCAGACTGGCGGTTCAGCCCCAGCATTTT. It specifies CASRLAVQPQHF.

The chain employs TRBV18 and TRBJ2-5; D remains ambiguous. V lost 2 bases and J lost 4, with 17 bases in between. The CDR3 runs 16 residues. The germline V gene encodes CDR1 KGHSH and CDR2 LQKENI. Written as DNA, the CDR3 is TGTGCCAGCTCACCAGTAACTCCTCGCGGCGGAGAGACCCAGTACTTC. This gives the protein CASSPVTPRGGETQYF. The variable domain in full, completed from reference TRBV18 and TRBJ2-5, reads NAGVMQNPRHLVRRRGQEARLRCSPMKGHSHVYWYRQLPEEGLKFMVYLQKENIIDESGMPKERFSAEFPKEGPSILRIQQVVRGDSAAYFCASSPVTPRGGETQYFGPGTRLLVL.

The V call is TRBV5-6, the J call TRBJ1-1; no firm D call. The CDR3 totals 11 residues. Germline CDR1 and CDR2: SGHDT and YYEEEE. Trimming left V 1 base short and J 5 bases short, with 3 bases between. The DNA of the CDR3 is TGTGCCAGCAGCTTGCAAACTGAAGCTTTCTTT. Translated: CASSLQTEAFF.

This chain connects TRBV28 to TRBJ2-1; the match to TRBD2 covers 8 bases. Germline V gives CDR1 MDHEN, CDR2 SYDVKM. With V trimmed by 2 bases and J by 2 bases, 11 bases remained unmatched. This CDR3 is built from 18 residues. CDR3 protein: CASSLAGGLPGAYNEQFF. CDR3 nucleotide sequence: TGTGCCAGCAGTTTAGCGGGAGGTCTCCCTGGGGCCTACAATGAGCAGTTCTTC.

This clone was recorded only once. This rearrangement joins TRBV21-1 to TRBJ1-5; the table's D call of TRBD1 was not tested on the DNA. TRBV21-1 is assigned pseudogene status. The CDR3 totals 15 residues. The CDR3 loop reads CASSPREGGNQPQHF. The DNA for the CDR3 is TGTGCCAGCAGCCCCCGTGAAGGGGGCAATCAGCCCCAGCATTTT.

This rearrangement joins TRBV5-4 to TRBJ1-2; the match to TRBD1 covers 9 bases. This CDR3 is built from 13 residues. The ends lost 4 bases at V and 8 bases at J; junction bases unmatched: 6. The V gene's germline CDR1 is SGHNT and CDR2 YYREEE (reference sequence). The CDR3 protein is CASSDRGWWGYTF. The DNA for the CDR3 is TGTGCCAGCAGCGACAGGGGGTGGTGGGGCTACACCTTC. Using reference TRBV5-4 and TRBJ1-2 for the parts outside the CDR3, the full variable domain is ETGVTQSPTHLIKTRGQQVTLRCSSQSGHNTVSWYQQALGQGPQFIFQYYREEENGRGNFPPRFSGLQFPNYSSELNVNALELDDSALYLCASSDRGWWGYTFGSGTRLTVV.

The chain couples TRBV19 to TRBJ1-1; perhaps TRBD1 as D (5 bases). The germline gives CDR1 LNHDA, CDR2 SQIVND (reference sequence). This CDR3 spans 15 amino acids. The germline V and J ends were trimmed by 8 bases and 1 base, with 17 bases remaining between them. CDR3 region: CASHSPGGPNTEAFF. The CDR3, as DNA: TGTGCCAGTCATTCGCCGGGGGGTCCGAACACTGAAGCTTTCTTT.

V and J are TRBV9 and TRBJ2-7, with 8 bases identical to TRBD1. There are 14 residues in the CDR3. Germline CDR1 reads SGDLS; CDR2 reads YYNGEE. V lost 4 bases to trimming and J lost 2 bases; unmatched junction nucleotides: 5. The CDR3 region is CASSPGQGAYEQYV. The CDR3 nucleotides are TGTGCCAGCAGCCCCGGACAGGGCGCCTACGAGCAGTACGTC.

The V gene is TRBV7-9, the J gene TRBJ1-5; a weak D match, TRBD1 (5 bases). This CDR3 is built from 15 residues. Germline loops: CDR1 SEHNR, CDR2 FQNEAQ (reference sequence). The V gene lost 1 base and the J gene lost 2 bases, with 9 bases spanning the gap. CDR3 DNA: TGTGCCAGCAGCTTAGAGGAGGGGCGCAATCAGCCCCAGCATTTT. As protein: CASSLEEGRNQPQHF.

The chain uses TRBV7-2 and TRBJ2-3; a possible D gene is TRBD2 (5 bases). This CDR3 spans 15 amino acids. The germline V gene encodes CDR1 SGHTA and CDR2 FQGNSA. Trimming removed 7 bases from V and 1 base from J, with 15 bases in between. CDR3 residues: CASTRRGSGTDTQYF. The DNA for the CDR3 is TGTGCCAGCACCCGCAGAGGTAGCGGCACAGATACGCAGTATTTT.

The CDR3 loop is CASRLLAFGELFF. The CDR3 nucleotides are TGTGCCAGCAGGCTTCTAGCGTTCGGGGAGCTGTTTTTT. The chain uses TRBV27 and TRBJ2-2; D may be TRBD2 (6 bases). Germline V gene sequence: CDR1 MNHEY, CDR2 SMNVEV (reference sequence). This CDR3 comprises 13 residues. V was clipped by 6 bases and J by 7 bases, with 12 bases between them.

The CDR3 sequence is CASSLDSSTDTQYF. CDR3 coding DNA: TGCGCCAGCAGCTTGGACAGTAGCACAGATACGCAGTATTTT. The chain joins TRBV5-1 to TRBJ2-3; no definite D call. The V gene lost 0 bases and the J gene lost 0 bases, with 5 bases spanning the gap. This CDR3 region has 14 residues. Germline CDR1 SGHRS, CDR2 YFSETQ.

The rearrangement uses TRBV7-9 and TRBJ2-1, with unresolved D. This CDR3 is 15 amino acids long. V lost 3 bases and J lost 5, with 14 bases in between. Looked up from germline, CDR1 is SEHNR and CDR2 is FQNEAQ (reference sequence). This chain's CDR3 is CASSFQLRLDNEQFF. CDR3 DNA sequence: TGTGCCAGCAGCTTCCAGCTTAGACTCGACAATGAGCAGTTCTTC.

The rearrangement joins TRBV30 to TRBJ1-3; TRBD1 matches at 7 bases. The CDR3 has 14 amino acids. The J segment lost 6 bases and the V segment lost 3 bases, leaving 8 bases of the junction unmatched. Germline CDR1 reads GTSNPN; CDR2 reads SVGIG (reference sequence). CDR3 region: CAWRKGAVKNTIYF. Here the CDR3 DNA reads TGTGCCTGGAGAAAGGGGGCGGTGAAAAACACCATATATTTT.

V usage is TRBV5-5 and J usage is TRBJ2-7, with 8 positions matching TRBD1. The CDR3 contains 16 residues. Per the germline V gene, CDR1 is SGHKS and CDR2 is YYEKEE (reference sequence). V dropped 0 bases and J dropped 3; count of bases not matched to a gene: 8. CDR3 coding DNA: TGTGCCAGCAGCTTGGTTCCGGGACAGGAGATCTACGAGCAGTACTTC. Amino acid sequence: CASSLVPGQEIYEQYF.

This clone was seen a few times. The chain recombines TRBV9 with TRBJ1-3; no clear D gene. In germline, CDR1 is SGDLS, CDR2 YYNGEE. Between the trimmed V and J ends, which lost 0 bases and 0 bases, there was a span of 7 bases. The CDR3 contains 15 residues. The CDR3 region is CASSVAVSSGNTIYF. For the CDR3, the DNA is TGTGCCAGCAGCGTAGCTGTGAGCTCTGGAAACACCATATATTTT.

V usage is TRBV5-1 and J usage is TRBJ1-1; 8 nucleotides align to TRBD1. The V and J ends lost 0 bases and 5 bases, in that order; junction bases with no gene match: 6. The CDR3 loop spans 15 amino acids. Germline CDR1 SGHRS, CDR2 YFSETQ. The CDR3 region has the DNA TGCGCCAGCAGCTTGGGGACAGGGACGACGACTGAAGCTTTCTTT. This codes for CASSLGTGTTTEAFF.